The source of this T cell receptor (beta chain) is a study of T cell responses to AZD1222 COVID-19 vaccine. Background on the study: Doses given second, at about 4 or about 12 weeks, were pooled. Study-level findings and limits: The study sampled repertoires only after the peak T cell response. Mostly white British, mostly female donors; authors suggested clonal diversity may be underestimated.

Data came from immunoSEQ multiplex PCR; TCRdb stores just in-frame clones and leaves some out. The profile shows about 150,000 clones, roughly 92% of them singletons. Details on this clone: The antigen is undetermined.

The receptor was isolated from an adult in good health. The starting material was peripheral blood, obtained on day 0 of AZD1222 vaccination.

The DNA of the CDR3 is TGTGCCAGCAGCCAACGGGATTCTGGAAACACCATATATTTT. Its translation: CASSQRDSGNTIYF. V usage is TRBV3-1 (or the pseudogene TRBV3-2) and J usage is TRBJ1-3; no clear D. Trimming left V 2 bases short and J 1 base short, with 6 bases between. Germline V gene lookup returns CDR1 LGHDT and CDR2 YNNKEL (reference sequence). This CDR3 comprises 14 residues.